This record looks at one T cell receptor beta chain sequence and its context. The CDR3 covers 13 residues. Per germline, CDR1 SGHDT and CDR2 YYEEEE. V was pared by 2 bases and J by 3 bases, with 9 bases between. The repertoire was sequenced with immunoSEQ multiplex PCR; TCRdb's copy has only in-frame clones and lacks some. The sample records more than 450,000 clones, more than 65% being singletons. The data originate from a study of shared clonotypes between healthy human individuals. Each unsorted sample relied on about 90 million PBMCs as its source of genomic DNA. The sequencing sample was made of PBMCs. The chain is built from TRBV5-6 and TRBJ2-7; TRBD1 might be the D (6 bases). The receptor was isolated from a woman in her forties in good health. Some clones in this sample may be carry-over from other donors' samples. Here the CDR3 DNA reads TGTGCCAGCAGCTTTCTGGACAGCTACGAGCAGTACTTC. Translation gives CASSFLDSYEQYF.